The T cell receptor (beta chain) under discussion was sequenced for a study of blood T cells in healthy people across ages. Notes on the study in general: With donor CMV status unknown, expanded clonotype changes were possibly confounded. Comparison with aged donors showed that long-lived donors had more naive CD4+ cells and higher diversity.

With a J-beta primer mix and a sample-barcoded 5' primer, a second PCR ran about 6 to 11 cycles. The template-switch adaptor was a 5' adaptor with 12 random nucleotides. It tagged each cDNA molecule. No fewer than 2.5 million CDR3-containing paired-end reads came from each sample. Via MiXCR, TCRdb re-called the 5' RACE reads, giving one row per CDR3 protein. The sample records around 1,500,000 distinct CDR3 sequences, about 40% being singletons. This clonotype has just a few counts. The target antigen is unknown. This CDR3 is 11 amino acids long. The germline CDR1 and CDR2 sequences are SQVTM and ANQGSEA. Trimming removed 7 bases from V and 8 bases from J, with 14 bases in between.

The specimen was blood. The chain has TRBV29-1 and TRBJ1-2; D unclear. This TCR derives from a woman aged 18-29 years in good health. CDR3 residues: CSGTAGRGYTF. Here the CDR3 DNA reads TGCAGCGGAACGGCAGGACGGGGCTACACCTTC. The full variable domain, completed using reference TRBV29-1 and TRBJ1-2, is SAVISQKPSRDICQRGTSLTIQCQVDSQVTMMFWYRQQPGQSLTLIATANQGSEATYESGFVIDKFPISRPNLTFSTLTVSNMSPEDSSIYLCSGTAGRGYTFGSGTRLTVV.